These T cell receptor beta chains were read from a single sample in a study of OX40 agonist ivuxolimab in advanced cancers. The repertoire was sequenced with immunoSEQ multiplex PCR; TCRdb's copy has only in-frame clones and lacks some. The sample consists of around 75,000 clones, approximately 81% of them appearing once. The material sequenced was CD4+ or CD8+ T cells sorted from blood, taken in a trial of the OX40 agonist ivuxolimab. These receptors were obtained from an adult with an advanced solid tumor such as melanoma, head and neck, liver or kidney cancer. Each CDR3 is given with its conserved first and last residue. A D gene is named only where the DNA matches it firmly. Where a row states a size, it is once, few, many or the class of an expanded clone; other rows omit it.

TRBV19	-	-	TRBJ1-2	CASSRQAPPYGYTF	TGTGCCAGTAGTAGACAAGCCCCTCCTTATGGCTACACCTTC
TRBV7-2	-	TRBD1	TRBJ2-1	CASTLGQGTEQFF	TGTGCCAGCACTCTCGGACAGGGGACTGAGCAGTTCTTC
TRBV10-3	-	TRBD1	TRBJ1-6	CAISQQTGNSPLHF	TGTGCCATCAGTCAGCAGACAGGGAATTCACCCCTCCACTTT
TRBV6-4	-	TRBD2	TRBJ2-5	CASSFLGERDTQETQYF	TGTGCCAGCAGTTTCCTTGGGGAGCGGGATACCCAAGAGACCCAGTACTTC
TRBV18	-	TRBD2	TRBJ2-2	CASSPGEGTTGELFF	TGTGCCAGCTCACCAGGGGAGGGGACCACCGGGGAGCTGTTTTTT
TRBV5-1	-	TRBD1	TRBJ2-2	CASEDRGRSGELFF	TGCGCTTCCGAGGACAGGGGGCGATCCGGGGAGCTGTTTTTT
TRBV15	-	-	TRBJ2-1	CATNFGGSSYNEQFF	TGTGCCACCAATTTCGGAGGAAGCTCCTACAATGAGCAGTTCTTC
TRBV18	-	TRBD1	TRBJ1-1	CASSPGQETPPFF	TGTGCCAGCTCACCGGGACAGGAGACCCCCCCTTTCTTT
TRBV6-1	few	-	TRBJ1-4	CASSEALFRKRGEKLFF	TGTGCCAGCAGTGAAGCGCTTTTTAGGAAAAGGGGTGAAAAACTGTTTTTT
TRBV11-2	-	-	TRBJ2-7	CASSYSDVSYEQYF	TGTGCCAGCAGCTATTCGGACGTTTCCTACGAGCAGTACTTC
TRBV10-1	-	-	TRBJ2-7	CASSESRGVHEQYF	TGCGCCAGCAGTGAGTCGCGAGGGGTCCACGAGCAGTACTTC
TRBV6-6	-	TRBD1	TRBJ2-1	CASSRGQGVNEQFF	TGTGCCAGCAGCCGAGGACAGGGTGTGAATGAGCAGTTCTTC
TRBV6-4	-	TRBD1	TRBJ2-1	CASSDPGTGALVRGPTRSYNEQFF	TGTGCCAGCAGCGACCCCGGGACAGGGGCCCTAGTGCGGGGGCCCACACGCTCCTACAATGAGCAGTTCTTC
TRBV10-2	-	-	TRBJ1-2	CASSGTGDYGYTF	TGCGCCAGCAGTGGAACAGGAGACTATGGCTACACCTTC
TRBV29-1	-	TRBD1	TRBJ1-1	CSVGTGVTEAFF	TGCAGCGTTGGGACAGGGGTTACTGAAGCTTTCTTT
TRBV5-1	-	TRBD1	TRBJ2-3	CASRQRTGNTDTQYF	TGCGCCAGCAGGCAAAGGACAGGGAACACAGATACGCAGTATTTT
TRBV6-5	-	TRBD2	TRBJ2-3	CASSSLAGGNTDTQYF	TGTGCCAGCAGTTCACTAGCGGGGGGGAACACAGATACGCAGTATTTT
TRBV18	-	-	TRBJ1-3	CASSQRTESSGNTIYF	TGTGCCAGCTCCCAAAGGACTGAGAGCTCTGGAAACACCATATATTTT
TRBV19	-	-	TRBJ2-5	CASSPRQVETQYF	TGTGCCAGTAGTCCGAGACAGGTTGAGACCCAGTACTTC
TRBV28	-	-	TRBJ2-6	CASSLFSGANVLTF	TGTGCCAGCAGTTTGTTCTCTGGGGCCAACGTCCTGACTTTC
TRBV7-2	-	-	TRBJ1-1	CASSLASGGVTEAFF	TGTGCCAGCAGCTTAGCGAGTGGAGGAGTCACTGAAGCTTTCTTT
TRBV15	-	-	TRBJ2-7	CATSSGGPPYEQYF	TGTGCCACCAGCAGTGGTGGTCCTCCCTACGAGCAGTACTTC
TRBV14	-	-	TRBJ1-4	CASSPRGRDNEKLFF	TGTGCCAGCAGCCCCCGGGGGCGAGATAATGAAAAACTGTTTTTT
TRBV6-6	-	-	TRBJ1-5	CASSRTREPNQPQHF	TGTGCCAGCAGCCGGACAAGAGAACCAAATCAGCCCCAGCATTTT
TRBV6-6	-	-	TRBJ2-7	CASSPQNEQYF	TGTGCCAGCAGCCCCCAGAACGAGCAGTACTTC
TRBV18	-	TRBD2	TRBJ2-5	CASSLLGLSGATQETQYF	TGTGCCAGCTCACTCTTGGGCCTTAGCGGGGCTACTCAAGAGACCCAGTACTTC
TRBV28	-	TRBD1	TRBJ2-5	CASSEDRGLPETQYF	TGTGCCAGCAGTGAAGACAGGGGGCTTCCAGAGACCCAGTACTTC
TRBV5-4	-	TRBD2	TRBJ2-1	CASSLLLAGRFNEQFF	TGTGCCAGCAGCCTTTTGCTAGCGGGGCGGTTCAATGAGCAGTTCTTC
TRBV19	-	-	TRBJ1-1	CASSHKGDAEAFF	TGTGCCAGTAGCCATAAAGGGGACGCGGAAGCTTTCTTT
TRBV6-1	-	TRBD1	TRBJ2-1	CASSVIQGAYNEQFF	TGTGCCAGCAGTGTAATCCAGGGGGCCTACAATGAGCAGTTCTTC
TRBV29-1	-	TRBD1	TRBJ1-1	CSVEDVQGVFTEAFF	TGCAGCGTTGAAGACGTCCAGGGGGTCTTCACTGAAGCTTTCTTT
TRBV11-2	-	-	TRBJ1-1	CASSLSLSAITEAFF	TGTGCCAGCAGCTTAAGTCTCTCGGCGATCACTGAAGCTTTCTTT
TRBV5-6	-	-	TRBJ1-1	CASSRHTEAFF	TGTGCCAGCAGCCGCCATACTGAAGCTTTCTTT
TRBV6-1	-	-	TRBJ1-1	CASSDGRRGAFF	TGTGCCAGCAGTGATGGGCGGAGGGGAGCTTTCTTT
TRBV4-1	few	-	TRBJ1-1	CASSQMGGAFF	TGCGCCAGCAGCCAAATGGGGGGTGCTTTCTTT
TRBV11-2	-	-	TRBJ2-7	CASSLDGAGTYSYEQYF	TGTGCCAGCAGCTTAGACGGGGCGGGGACTTACTCCTACGAGCAGTACTTC
TRBV6-5	-	TRBD1	TRBJ1-2	CASSRDRVNYGYTF	TGTGCCAGCAGTAGAGACAGGGTTAACTATGGCTACACCTTC
TRBV30	few	TRBD2	TRBJ2-3	CAWGPRLAGTDTQYF	TGTGCCTGGGGTCCCCGACTAGCGGGCACAGATACGCAGTATTTT
TRBV7-9	few	TRBD1	TRBJ1-5	CASSSPSTGGGNQPQHF	TGTGCCAGCAGCTCCCCATCGACAGGGGGCGGCAATCAGCCCCAGCATTTT
TRBV6-6	-	-	TRBJ2-3	CASSPGGRGTDTQYF	TGTGCCAGCAGTCCTGGTGGGCGCGGCACAGATACGCAGTATTTT
TRBV28	-	-	TRBJ2-7	CASTKSSYEQYF	TGTGCCAGCACGAAGAGCTCCTACGAGCAGTACTTC
TRBV19	-	-	TRBJ1-2	CASSPGRTANYGYTF	TGTGCCAGTAGTCCGGGCAGGACCGCTAACTATGGCTACACCTTC
TRBV5-4	-	TRBD1	TRBJ2-7	CASGRGQDSHEQYF	TGTGCCAGCGGTAGGGGACAGGACTCACACGAGCAGTACTTC
TRBV5-4	-	-	TRBJ2-3	CASSIATGSRPDTQYF	TGTGCCAGCAGCATAGCTACAGGGAGTCGGCCAGATACGCAGTATTTT
TRBV18	-	TRBD1	TRBJ2-7	CASSLAPTGEIEQYF	TGTGCCAGCTCACTTGCTCCGACAGGGGAAATCGAGCAGTACTTC
TRBV6-5	-	-	TRBJ2-7	CASSPSGGGYEQYF	TGTGCCAGCAGCCCCTCCGGCGGTGGGTACGAGCAGTACTTC
TRBV4-2	few	TRBD2	TRBJ2-3	CASRRTSGAADTQYF	TGTGCCAGCAGGCGGACTAGCGGGGCGGCAGATACGCAGTATTTT
TRBV18	-	TRBD1	TRBJ2-6	CASSPLGQSRTGANVLTF	TGTGCCAGCTCACCACTGGGACAGAGCCGAACTGGGGCCAACGTCCTGACTTTC
TRBV7-4	once	-	TRBJ1-2	CANPALRGSDSKRQLHGYTF	TGTGCCAATCCAGCGCTAAGAGGGTCGGATTCGAAACGACAGCTGCATGGCTACACCTTC
TRBV6-1	few	-	TRBJ2-3	CASRGAARTDTQYF	TGTGCCAGCAGAGGGGCCGCGCGCACAGATACGCAGTATTTT
TRBV6-1	-	TRBD1	TRBJ1-6	CASSALTGSGSPLHF	TGTGCCAGCAGTGCCTTGACAGGGTCGGGTTCACCCCTCCACTTT
TRBV10-2	-	TRBD2	TRBJ2-1	CASSPQRGGAYNEQFF	TGCGCCAGCAGTCCGCAACGGGGGGGAGCCTACAATGAGCAGTTCTTC
TRBV5-1	once	-	TRBJ1-4	CASSLEPGATNEKLFF	TGCGCCAGCAGCTTGGAACCGGGGGCAACTAATGAAAAACTGTTTTTT
TRBV6-4	-	TRBD1	TRBJ1-2	CASSLRGGAGYGYTF	TGTGCCAGCAGTTTGCGAGGGGGCGCGGGCTATGGCTACACCTTC
TRBV6-1	-	TRBD1	TRBJ2-3	CASSRTGATDTQYF	TGTGCCAGCTCTCGGACAGGGGCGACAGATACGCAGTATTTT
TRBV19	-	TRBD1	TRBJ2-6	CASNKQGRAFSGANVLTF	TGTGCCAGTAATAAACAGGGGCGGGCATTCTCTGGGGCCAACGTCCTGACTTTC
TRBV11-1	-	-	TRBJ2-7	CASSLGAGEQYF	TGTGCCAGCAGCTTAGGGGCCGGGGAGCAGTACTTC